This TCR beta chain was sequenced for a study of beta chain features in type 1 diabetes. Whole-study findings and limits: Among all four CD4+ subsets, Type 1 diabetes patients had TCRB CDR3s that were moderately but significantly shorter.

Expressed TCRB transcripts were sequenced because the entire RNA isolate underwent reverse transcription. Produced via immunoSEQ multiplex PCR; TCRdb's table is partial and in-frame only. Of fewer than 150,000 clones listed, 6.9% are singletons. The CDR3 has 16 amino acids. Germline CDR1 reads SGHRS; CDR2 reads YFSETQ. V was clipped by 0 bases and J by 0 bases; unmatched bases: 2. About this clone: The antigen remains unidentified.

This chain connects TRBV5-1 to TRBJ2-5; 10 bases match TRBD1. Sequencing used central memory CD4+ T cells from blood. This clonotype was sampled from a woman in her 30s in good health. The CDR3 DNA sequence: TGCGCCAGCAGCTTGGTGGGACAGGGGTACCAAGAGACCCAGTACTTC. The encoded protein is CASSLVGQGYQETQYF.